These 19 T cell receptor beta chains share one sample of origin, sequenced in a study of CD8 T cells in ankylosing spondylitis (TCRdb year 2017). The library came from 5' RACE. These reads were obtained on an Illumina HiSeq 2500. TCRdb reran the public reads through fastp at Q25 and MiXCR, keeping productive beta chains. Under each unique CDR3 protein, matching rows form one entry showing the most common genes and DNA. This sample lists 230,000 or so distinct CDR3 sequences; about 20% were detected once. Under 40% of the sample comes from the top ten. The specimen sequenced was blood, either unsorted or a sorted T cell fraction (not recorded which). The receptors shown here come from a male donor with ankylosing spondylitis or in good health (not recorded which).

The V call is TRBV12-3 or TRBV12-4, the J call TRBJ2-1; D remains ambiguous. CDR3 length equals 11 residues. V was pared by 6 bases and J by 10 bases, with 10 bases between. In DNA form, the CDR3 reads TGTGCCAGCAGATCCCTGGTAGAGCAGTTCTTC. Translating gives CASRSLVEQFF.

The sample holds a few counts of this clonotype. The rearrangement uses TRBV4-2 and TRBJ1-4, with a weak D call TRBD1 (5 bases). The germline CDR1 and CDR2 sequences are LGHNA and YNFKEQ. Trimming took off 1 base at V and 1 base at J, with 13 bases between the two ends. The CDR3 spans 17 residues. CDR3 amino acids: CASSQGGASKTNEKLFF. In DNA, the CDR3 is TGTGCCAGCAGCCAAGGGGGCGCCTCAAAAACTAATGAAAAACTGTTTTTT.

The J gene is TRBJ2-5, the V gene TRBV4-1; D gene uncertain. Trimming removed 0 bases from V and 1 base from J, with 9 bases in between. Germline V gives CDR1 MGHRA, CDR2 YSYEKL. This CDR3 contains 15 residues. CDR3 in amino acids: CASSQDRAGQETQYF. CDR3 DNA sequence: TGCGCCAGCAGCCAAGATAGGGCCGGCCAAGAGACCCAGTACTTC.

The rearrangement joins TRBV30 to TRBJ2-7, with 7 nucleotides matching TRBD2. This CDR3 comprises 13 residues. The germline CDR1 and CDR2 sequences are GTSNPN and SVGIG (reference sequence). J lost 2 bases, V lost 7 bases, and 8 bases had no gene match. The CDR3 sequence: CALAGERAYEQYF. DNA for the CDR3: TGTGCCTTGGCGGGGGAGCGGGCCTACGAGCAGTACTTC.

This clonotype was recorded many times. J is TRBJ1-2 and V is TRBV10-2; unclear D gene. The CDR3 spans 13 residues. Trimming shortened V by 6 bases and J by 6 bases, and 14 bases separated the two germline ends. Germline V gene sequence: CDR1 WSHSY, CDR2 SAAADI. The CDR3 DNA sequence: TGCGCCAGCAGAGATCCCGGATATAATGGCTACACCTTC. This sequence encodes CASRDPGYNGYTF.

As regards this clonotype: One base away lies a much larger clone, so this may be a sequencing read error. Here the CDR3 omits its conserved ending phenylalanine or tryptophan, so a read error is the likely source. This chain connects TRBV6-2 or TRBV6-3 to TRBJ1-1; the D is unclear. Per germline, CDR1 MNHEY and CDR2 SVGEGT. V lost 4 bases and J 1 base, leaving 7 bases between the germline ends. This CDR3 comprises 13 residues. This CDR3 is CASSFSENTEAFL. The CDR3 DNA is TGTGCCAGCAGTTTTTCAGAGAACACTGAAGCTTTCCTT.

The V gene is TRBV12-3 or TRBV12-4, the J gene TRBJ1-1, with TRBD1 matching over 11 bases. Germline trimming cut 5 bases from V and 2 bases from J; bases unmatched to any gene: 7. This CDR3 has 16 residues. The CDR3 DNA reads TGTGCCAGCAGTCTGGGGACAGGGGGATTAAACACTGAAGCTTTCTTT. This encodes CASSLGTGGLNTEAFF.

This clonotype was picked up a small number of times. This chain's CDR3 is CASSQAWPTSDSYNEQFF. The CDR3, as DNA: TGCGCCAGCAGCCAAGCTTGGCCTACTAGCGACTCCTACAATGAGCAGTTCTTC. The rearrangement joins TRBV4-1 to TRBJ2-1; TRBD2 agrees at 7 bases. V lost 1 base to trimming and J lost 0 bases; unmatched junction nucleotides: 9. This CDR3 is 18 amino acids long. CDR1 and CDR2 from the germline V gene are MGHRA and YSYEKL.

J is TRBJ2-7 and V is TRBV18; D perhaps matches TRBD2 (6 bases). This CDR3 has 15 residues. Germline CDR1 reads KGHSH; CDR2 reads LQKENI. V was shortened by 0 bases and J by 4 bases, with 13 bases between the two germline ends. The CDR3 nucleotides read TGTGCCAGCTCACCACCGCCCGGGACTGGGTACGAGCAGTACTTC. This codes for CASSPPPGTGYEQYF.

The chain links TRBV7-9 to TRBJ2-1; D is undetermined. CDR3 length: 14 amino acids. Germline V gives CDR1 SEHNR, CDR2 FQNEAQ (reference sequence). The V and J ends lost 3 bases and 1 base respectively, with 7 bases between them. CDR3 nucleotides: TGTGCCAGCAGCTTCCAGGAGTCCTACAATGAGCAGTTCTTC. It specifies CASSFQESYNEQFF. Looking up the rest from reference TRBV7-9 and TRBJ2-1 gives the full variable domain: DTGVSQNPRHKITKRGQNVTFRCDPISEHNRLYWYRQTLGQGPEFLTYFQNEAQLEKSRLLSDRFSAERPKGSFSTLEIQRTEQGDSAMYLCASSFQESYNEQFFGPGTRLTVL.

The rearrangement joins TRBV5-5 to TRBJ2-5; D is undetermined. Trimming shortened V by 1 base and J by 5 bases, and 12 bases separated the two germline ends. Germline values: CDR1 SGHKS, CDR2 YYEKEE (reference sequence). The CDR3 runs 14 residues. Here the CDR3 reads CASSLSPPRETQYF. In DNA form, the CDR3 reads TGTGCCAGCAGCTTGAGCCCTCCCAGGGAGACCCAGTACTTC.

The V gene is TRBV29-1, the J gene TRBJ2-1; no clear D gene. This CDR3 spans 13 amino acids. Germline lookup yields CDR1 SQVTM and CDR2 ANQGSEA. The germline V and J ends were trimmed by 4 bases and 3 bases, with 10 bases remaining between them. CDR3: CSVADAYYNEQFF. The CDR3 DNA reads TGCAGCGTTGCGGACGCCTACTACAATGAGCAGTTCTTC.

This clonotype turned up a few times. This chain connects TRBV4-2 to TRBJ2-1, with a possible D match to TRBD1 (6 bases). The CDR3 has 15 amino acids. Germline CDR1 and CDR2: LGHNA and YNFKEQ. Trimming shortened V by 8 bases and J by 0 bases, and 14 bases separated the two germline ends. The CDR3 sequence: CASGPDSHSYNEQFF. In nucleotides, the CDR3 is TGTGCCAGCGGTCCGGACAGCCACTCCTACAATGAGCAGTTCTTC.

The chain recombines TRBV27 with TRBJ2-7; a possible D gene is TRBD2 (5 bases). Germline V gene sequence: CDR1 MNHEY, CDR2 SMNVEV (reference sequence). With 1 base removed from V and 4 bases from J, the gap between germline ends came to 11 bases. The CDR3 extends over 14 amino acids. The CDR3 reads CASSLLGSRYEQYF. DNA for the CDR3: TGTGCCAGCAGTTTATTAGGGAGTAGGTACGAGCAGTACTTC.

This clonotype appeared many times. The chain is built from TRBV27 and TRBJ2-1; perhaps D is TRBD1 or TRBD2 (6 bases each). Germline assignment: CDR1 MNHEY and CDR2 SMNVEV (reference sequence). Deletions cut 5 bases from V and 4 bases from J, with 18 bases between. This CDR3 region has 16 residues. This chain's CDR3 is CASSPPGGSRYNEQFF. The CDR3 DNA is TGTGCCAGCAGTCCCCCCGGGGGCTCGCGGTACAATGAGCAGTTCTTC.

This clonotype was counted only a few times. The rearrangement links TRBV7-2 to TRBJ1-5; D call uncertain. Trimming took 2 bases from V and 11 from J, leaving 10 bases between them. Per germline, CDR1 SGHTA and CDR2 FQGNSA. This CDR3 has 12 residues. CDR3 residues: CASSLFDGAQHF. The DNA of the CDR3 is TGTGCCAGCAGCTTATTCGATGGGGCCCAGCATTTT.

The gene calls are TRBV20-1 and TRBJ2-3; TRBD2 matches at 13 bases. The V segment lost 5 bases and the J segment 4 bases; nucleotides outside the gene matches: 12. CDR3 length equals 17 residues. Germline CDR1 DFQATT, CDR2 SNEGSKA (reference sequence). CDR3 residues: CSADPGGLAGSADTQYF. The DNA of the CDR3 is TGCAGTGCTGACCCGGGGGGACTAGCGGGATCAGCAGATACGCAGTATTTT.

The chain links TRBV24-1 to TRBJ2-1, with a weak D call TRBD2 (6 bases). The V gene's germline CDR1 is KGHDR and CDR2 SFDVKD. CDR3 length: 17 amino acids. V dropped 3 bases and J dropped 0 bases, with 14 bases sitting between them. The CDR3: CATSDPQRAGSYNEQFF. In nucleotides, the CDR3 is TGTGCCACCAGTGATCCACAGCGGGCTGGCTCCTACAATGAGCAGTTCTTC.

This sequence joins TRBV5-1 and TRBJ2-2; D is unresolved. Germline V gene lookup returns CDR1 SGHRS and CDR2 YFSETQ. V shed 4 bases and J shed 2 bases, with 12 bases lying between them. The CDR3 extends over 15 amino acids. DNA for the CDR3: TGCGCCAGCAGCATATTTCCAACCAACACCGGGGAGCTGTTTTTT. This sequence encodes CASSIFPTNTGELFF. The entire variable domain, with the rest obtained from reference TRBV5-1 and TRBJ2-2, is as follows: KAGVTQTPRYLIKTRGQQVTLSCSPISGHRSVSWYQQTPGQGLQFLFEYFSETQRNKGNFPGRFSGRQFSNSRSEMNVSTLELGDSALYLCASSIFPTNTGELFFGEGSRLTVL.